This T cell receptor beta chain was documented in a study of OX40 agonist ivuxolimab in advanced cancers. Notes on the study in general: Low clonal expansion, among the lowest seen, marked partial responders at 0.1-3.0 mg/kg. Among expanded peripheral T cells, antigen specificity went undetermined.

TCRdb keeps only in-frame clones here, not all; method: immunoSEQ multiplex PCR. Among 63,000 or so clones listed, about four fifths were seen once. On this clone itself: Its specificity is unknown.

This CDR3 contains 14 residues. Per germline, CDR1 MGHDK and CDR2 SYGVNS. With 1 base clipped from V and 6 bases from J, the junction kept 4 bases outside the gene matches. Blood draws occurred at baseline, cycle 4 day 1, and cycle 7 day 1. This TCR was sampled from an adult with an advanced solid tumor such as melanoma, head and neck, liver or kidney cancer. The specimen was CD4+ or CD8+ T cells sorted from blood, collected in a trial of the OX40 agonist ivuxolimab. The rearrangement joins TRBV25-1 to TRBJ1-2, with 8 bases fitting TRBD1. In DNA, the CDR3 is TGTGCCAGCAGTGAATCGACAGGGGCCCATGGCTACACCTTC. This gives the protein CASSESTGAHGYTF.